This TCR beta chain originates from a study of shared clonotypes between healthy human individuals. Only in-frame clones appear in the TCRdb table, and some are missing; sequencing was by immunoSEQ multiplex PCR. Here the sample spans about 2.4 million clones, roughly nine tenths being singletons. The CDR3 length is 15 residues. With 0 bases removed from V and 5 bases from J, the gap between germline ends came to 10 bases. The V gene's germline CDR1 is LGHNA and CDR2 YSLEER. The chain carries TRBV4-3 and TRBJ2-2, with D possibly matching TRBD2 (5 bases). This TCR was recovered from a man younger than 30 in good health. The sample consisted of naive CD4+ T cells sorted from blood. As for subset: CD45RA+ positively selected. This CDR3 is CASSQEPGKTGELFF. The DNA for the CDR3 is TGCGCCAGCAGCCAAGAACCGGGGAAGACCGGGGAGCTGTTTTTT.